These T cell receptor beta chains were read from a single sample in a study of T cell responses to AZD1222 COVID-19 vaccine. Data came from immunoSEQ multiplex PCR; TCRdb stores just in-frame clones and leaves some out. The sample shows some 120,000 clones, approximately 85% of them seen only once. This specimen was peripheral blood, taken on day 0 of AZD1222 vaccination. Every receptor here comes from an adult in good health. Each CDR3 is given with its conserved first and last residue.

v_gene,CDR3aa
TRBV12-3/TRBV12-4,CASSLSSDQPQHF
TRBV9,CASSERLAGVSTGELFF
TRBV6-1,CASSEGGTGVYEQYF
TRBV29-1,CSVGARGPSYEQYF
TRBV7-8,CASSLVGRTSGNTIYF
TRBV3-1/TRBV3-2,CASSRGGAGYGYTF
TRBV2,CASDYRGHSNQPQHF
TRBV5-1,CASSHRHGDNQPQHF
TRBV6-4,CASSNSIRQGSTEAFF
TRBV3-1/TRBV3-2,CASSLQGATNEKLFF
TRBV15,CATSSGTAANYGYTF
TRBV7-2,CASSLVGSAGANVLTF
TRBV7-9,CASSPGLAGGLEYEQFF
TRBV7-3,CASSLNSNHEQYF
TRBV9,CASSVERGGGLYNEQFF
TRBV28,CASTPGTGVAYEQYF
TRBV24-1,CATSAQDRALPLRNSPLHF